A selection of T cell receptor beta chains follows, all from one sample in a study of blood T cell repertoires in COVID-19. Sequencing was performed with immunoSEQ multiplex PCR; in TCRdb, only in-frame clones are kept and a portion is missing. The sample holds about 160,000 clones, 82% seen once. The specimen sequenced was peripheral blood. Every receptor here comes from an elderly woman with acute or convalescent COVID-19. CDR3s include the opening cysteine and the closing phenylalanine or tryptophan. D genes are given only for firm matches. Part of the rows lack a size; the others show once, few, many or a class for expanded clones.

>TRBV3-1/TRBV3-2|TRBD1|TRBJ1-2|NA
CASRPTGDYGYTF
TGTGCCAGCAGACCGACAGGGGACTATGGCTACACCTTC
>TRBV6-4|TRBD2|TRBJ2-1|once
CASSLAGEEYEQFF
TGTGCCAGCAGTCTAGCGGGAGAAGAATATGAGCAGTTCTTC
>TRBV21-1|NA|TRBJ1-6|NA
CASSKPGTGGLYNSPLHF
TGTGCCAGCAGCAAGCCTGGGACAGGGGGGCTTTATAATTCACCCCTCCACTTT
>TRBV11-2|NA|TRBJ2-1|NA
CASSLATRRARYNEQFF
TGTGCCAGCAGCTTAGCAACCCGGAGGGCCCGCTACAATGAGCAGTTCTTC
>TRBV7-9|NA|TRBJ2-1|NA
CASSLGQNNEQFF
TGTGCCAGCAGCTTAGGACAGAACAATGAGCAGTTCTTC
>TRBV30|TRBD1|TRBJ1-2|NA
CAWNRQGGFNYGYTF
TGTGCCTGGAACCGACAGGGGGGGTTTAACTATGGCTACACCTTC
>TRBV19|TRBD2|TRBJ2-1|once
CASRRTSRYNEQFF
TGTGCCAGCAGGAGGACTAGCCGGTACAATGAGCAGTTCTTC
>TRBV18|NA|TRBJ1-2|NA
CASSQTDYGYTF
TGTGCCAGCTCACAGACAGACTATGGCTACACCTTC
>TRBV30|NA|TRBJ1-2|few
CASGRPYGYTF
TGTGCCTCGGGGCGCCCCTATGGCTACACCTTC
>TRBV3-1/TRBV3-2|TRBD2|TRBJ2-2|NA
CASSQDQGLAGSTGELFF
TGTGCCAGCAGCCAAGATCAGGGACTAGCGGGTTCCACCGGGGAGCTGTTTTTT
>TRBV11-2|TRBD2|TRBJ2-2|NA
CASSLEPSGANTGELFF
TGTGCCAGCAGCTTGGAACCCAGCGGGGCGAACACCGGGGAGCTGTTTTTT
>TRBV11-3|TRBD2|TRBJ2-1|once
CASSLDGLADNEQFF
TGTGCCAGCAGCTTAGACGGACTAGCGGACAATGAGCAGTTCTTC
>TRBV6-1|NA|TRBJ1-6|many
CASSGGAGIFSYNSPLHF
TGTGCCAGCAGTGGAGGTGCAGGGATATTCTCCTATAATTCACCCCTCCACTTT
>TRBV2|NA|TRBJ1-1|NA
CASSDGANTEAFF
TGTGCCAGCAGTGATGGGGCGAACACTGAAGCTTTCTTT
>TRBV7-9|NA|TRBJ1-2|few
CASSPYNYGYTF
TGTGCCAGCAGCCCGTATAACTATGGCTACACCTTC
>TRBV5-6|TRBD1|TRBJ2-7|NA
CASSSDRGDYEQYF
TGTGCCAGCAGCTCGGACAGGGGAGACTACGAGCAGTACTTC
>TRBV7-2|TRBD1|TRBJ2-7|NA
CASSRWDRGYKQYF
TGTGCCAGCAGCAGGTGGGACAGGGGTTACAAGCAGTACTTC
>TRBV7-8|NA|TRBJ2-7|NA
CASSTQKSYEQYF
TGTGCCAGCAGCACCCAGAAGTCCTACGAGCAGTACTTC
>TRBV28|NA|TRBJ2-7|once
CASSTRDSNSYEQYF
TGTGCCAGCAGTACCCGGGACTCGAACTCCTACGAGCAGTACTTC
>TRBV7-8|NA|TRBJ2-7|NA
CASSSPSTNYEQYF
TGTGCCAGCAGCTCCCCCTCAACAAACTACGAGCAGTACTTC
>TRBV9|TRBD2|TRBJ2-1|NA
CASSVGGLAGGLGEQFF
TGTGCCAGCAGCGTAGGGGGACTAGCGGGAGGGTTAGGAGAGCAGTTCTTC
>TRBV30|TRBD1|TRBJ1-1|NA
CAQGVNTEAFF
TGTGCACAGGGGGTGAACACTGAAGCTTTCTTT
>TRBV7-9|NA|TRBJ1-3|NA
CASRQDSGNTIYF
TGTGCCAGTCGACAGGACTCTGGAAACACCATATATTTT
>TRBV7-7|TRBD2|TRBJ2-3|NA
CASPATSGRGWVTDTQYF
TGTGCCAGCCCAGCGACTAGCGGGAGGGGTTGGGTGACAGATACGCAGTATTTT
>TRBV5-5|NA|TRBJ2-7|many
CASSLQGANYEQYF
TGTGCCAGCAGCCTACAGGGCGCGAACTACGAGCAGTACTTC
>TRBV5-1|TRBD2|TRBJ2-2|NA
CASSKTSGNTGELFF
TGCGCCAGCAGCAAGACTAGCGGGAACACCGGGGAGCTGTTTTTT
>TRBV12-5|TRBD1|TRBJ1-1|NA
CASGIGLIDRGTEAFF
TGTGCTAGTGGCATAGGCCTGATCGACAGGGGGACTGAAGCTTTCTTT
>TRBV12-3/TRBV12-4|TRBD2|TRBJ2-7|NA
CATSSGSSYEQYF
TGTGCCACCTCTAGCGGGAGTTCCTACGAGCAGTACTTC
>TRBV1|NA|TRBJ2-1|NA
CTSSQGVSGSCNEQFF
TGCACCAGCAGCCAAGGGGTTAGCGGGAGCTGCAATGAGCAGTTCTTC
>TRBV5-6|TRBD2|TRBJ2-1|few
CASSLGGLAGVYEQFF
TGTGCCAGCAGCTTGGGGGGACTAGCGGGAGTCTATGAGCAGTTCTTC
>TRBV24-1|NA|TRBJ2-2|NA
CATSPDSTGELFF
TGTGCCACCAGCCCGGACAGTACCGGGGAGCTGTTTTTT
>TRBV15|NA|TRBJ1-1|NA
CATSRDRGGTEAFF
TGTGCCACCAGCAGAGATCGGGGAGGCACTGAAGCTTTCTTT
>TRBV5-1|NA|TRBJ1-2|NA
CASSLGQGNGYTF
TGCGCCAGCAGCTTGGGCCAGGGTAATGGCTACACCTTC
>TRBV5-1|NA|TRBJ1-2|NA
CASSPHQGANYGYTF
TGCGCCAGCAGCCCGCACCAGGGTGCTAACTATGGCTACACCTTC
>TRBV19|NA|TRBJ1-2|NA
CASTPSPRPDYGYTF
TGTGCCAGTACTCCTTCGCCCAGGCCCGATTATGGCTACACCTTC
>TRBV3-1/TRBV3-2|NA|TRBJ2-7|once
CASSMTLDYEQYF
TGTGCCAGCAGCATGACTCTGGACTACGAGCAGTACTTC
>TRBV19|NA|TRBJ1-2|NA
CASSTPGGYTF
TGTGCCAGTAGTACCCCTGGCGGCTACACCTTC
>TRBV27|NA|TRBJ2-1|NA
CASSLELNYNEQFF
TGTGCCAGCAGTTTAGAACTCAACTACAATGAGCAGTTCTTC
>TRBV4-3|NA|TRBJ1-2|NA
CASSQAASGYGYTF
TGCGCCAGCAGCCAAGCGGCCTCCGGGTATGGCTACACCTTC
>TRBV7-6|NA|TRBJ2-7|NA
CASSSMTDSEQYF
TGTGCCAGCAGCTCAATGACTGATTCCGAGCAGTACTTC
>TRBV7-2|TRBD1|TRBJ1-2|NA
CASSRTGVNYGYTF
TGTGCCAGCAGCCGGACAGGGGTAAACTATGGCTACACCTTC
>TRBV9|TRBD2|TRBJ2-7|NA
CASSIRSGGIYEQYF
TGTGCCAGCAGCATACGGAGCGGGGGAATCTACGAGCAGTACTTC
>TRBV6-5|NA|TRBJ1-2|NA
CASSRGLFANYGYTF
TGTGCCAGCAGCCGGGGACTTTTCGCTAACTATGGCTACACCTTC
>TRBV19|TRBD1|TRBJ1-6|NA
CASTPRQGSVSPLHF
TGTGCCAGTACTCCTCGACAGGGGAGTGTTTCACCCCTCCACTTT
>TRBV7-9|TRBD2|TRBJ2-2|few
CASSLVPGGPAGELFF
TGTGCCAGCAGCTTAGTTCCGGGAGGGCCTGCCGGGGAGCTGTTTTTT
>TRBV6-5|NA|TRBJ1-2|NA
CASTPGDGLGGYTF
TGTGCCAGCACCCCGGGGGACGGCCTTGGGGGCTACACCTTC
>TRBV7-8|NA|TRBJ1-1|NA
CASSFRQNTEAFF
TGTGCCAGCAGCTTCCGACAGAACACTGAAGCTTTCTTT
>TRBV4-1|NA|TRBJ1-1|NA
CASSQGGALGTEAFF
TGCGCCAGCAGCCAGGGAGGGGCTCTAGGCACTGAAGCTTTCTTT
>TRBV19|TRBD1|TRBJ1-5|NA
CASSTGQLSNQPQHF
TGTGCCAGTAGTACGGGACAGCTTAGCAATCAGCCCCAGCATTTT
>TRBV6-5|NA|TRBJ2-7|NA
CASSYGGSGGEQYF
TGTGCCAGCAGTTATGGGGGGTCAGGTGGGGAGCAGTACTTC